These 4 T cell receptor beta chains came from one sample sequenced in a study of blood T cell repertoires in COVID-19. Only in-frame clones appear in the TCRdb table, and some are missing; sequencing was by immunoSEQ multiplex PCR. Of 360,000 or so clones listed, approximately 84% were seen once; the top ten hold about 2.7%. Sequenced input: PBMCs or T cells enriched from blood (not recorded which). These receptors were taken from a young woman who had recovered from COVID-19.

The chain uses TRBV12-5 and TRBJ2-2; D gene uncertain. V was shortened by 4 bases and J by 3 bases, with 15 bases between the two germline ends. CDR1 and CDR2 from the germline V gene are LGHNT and FRNRAP. This CDR3 spans 16 amino acids. DNA of the CDR3: TGTGCTAGTGGTTCCTCGACAATCCCCCACACCGGGGAGCTGTTTTTT. This gives the protein CASGSSTIPHTGELFF.

The V and J genes are TRBV5-6 and TRBJ2-7, with D perhaps matching TRBD1 (5 bases). Looked up from germline, CDR1 is SGHDT and CDR2 is YYEEEE. The CDR3 runs 14 residues. Trimming removed 0 bases at V and 4 bases at J, with 11 bases between. The chain's CDR3 is CASSLGLGPYEQYF. Written as DNA, the CDR3 is TGTGCCAGCAGCTTGGGACTGGGGCCGTACGAGCAGTACTTC.

The CDR3 DNA is TGTGCCAGCAGCCCCCGGGGGGGCGAGACCACCGGGGAGCTGTTTTTT. Translation: CASSPRGGETTGELFF. The V call is TRBV7-8, the J call TRBJ2-2; 8 bases match TRBD2. This CDR3 region has 16 residues. The J segment lost 4 bases and the V segment lost 5 bases, leaving 9 bases of the junction unmatched. CDR1 and CDR2 (germline): SGHVS, FQNEAQ.

This clone has only one observation. The V and J genes are TRBV5-1 and TRBJ2-1; 8 bases match TRBD2. There are 14 residues in the CDR3. Germline lookup yields CDR1 SGHRS and CDR2 YFSETQ. V shed 3 bases, J shed 6 bases, and the junction held 5 bases outside the gene matches. The CDR3 sequence: CASSSGTRINEQFF. CDR3 in DNA: TGCGCCAGCAGCTCCGGGACTAGAATCAATGAGCAGTTCTTC.